This TCR beta chain was recovered during a study of T cells after posttransplantation cyclophosphamide. Trimming pared 3 bases from V and 9 bases from J, leaving 14 bases between. Germline CDR1 SGHTA, CDR2 FQGNSA. The CDR3 has 13 residues. Some clones are missing from TCRdb's copy, which holds only in-frame ones; the method was immunoSEQ multiplex PCR. This repertoire holds tens of thousands of clones, and none appear only once. This clone showed up many times. This chain joins TRBV7-2 and TRBJ1-1; TRBD1 might be the D (6 bases). The sample was PBMCs. This receptor was taken from a woman aged 55-69 years in good health, CMV-negative, and a related stem cell transplant donor. CDR3 amino acids: CASSFQGSGKAFF. The DNA for the CDR3 is TGTGCCAGCAGCTTCCAGGGGAGTGGAAAAGCTTTCTTT.